This paragraph covers one T cell receptor beta chain sequence. This sample was taken from a study of blood T cell repertoires in COVID-19. Clones were sequenced by immunoSEQ multiplex PCR, and TCRdb holds only the in-frame ones, with some missing. Here the sample spans 200,000 to 250,000 clones, about 87% being singletons. The CDR3 extends over 16 amino acids. Germline V gene sequence: CDR1 LNHNV, CDR2 YYDKDF (reference sequence). V lost 1 base and J 0 bases, leaving 10 bases between the germline ends. The chain has TRBV15 and TRBJ2-4; TRBD1 is a possible D gene (6 bases). This sequence originates from a woman in her twenties or thirties who had been exposed to COVID-19. Sequencing was carried out using PBMCs or T cells enriched from blood (not recorded which). This CDR3 reads CATSRGQDQAKNIQYF. Written as DNA, the CDR3 is TGTGCCACCAGCAGAGGACAGGACCAAGCCAAAAACATTCAGTACTTC.